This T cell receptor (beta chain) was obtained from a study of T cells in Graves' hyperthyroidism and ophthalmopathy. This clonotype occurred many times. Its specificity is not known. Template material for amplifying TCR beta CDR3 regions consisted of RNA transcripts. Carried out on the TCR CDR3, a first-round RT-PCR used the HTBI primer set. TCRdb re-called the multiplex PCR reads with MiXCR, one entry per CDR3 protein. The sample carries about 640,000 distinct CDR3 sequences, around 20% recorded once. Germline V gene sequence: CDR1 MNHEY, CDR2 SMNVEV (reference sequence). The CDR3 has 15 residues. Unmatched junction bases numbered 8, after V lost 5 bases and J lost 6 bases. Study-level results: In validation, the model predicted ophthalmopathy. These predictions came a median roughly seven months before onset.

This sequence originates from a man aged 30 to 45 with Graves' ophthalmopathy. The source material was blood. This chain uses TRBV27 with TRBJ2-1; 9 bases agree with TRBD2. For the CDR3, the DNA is TGTGCCAGCAGTAACGCGGGACTAGCCCCCAATGAGCAGTTCTTC. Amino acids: CASSNAGLAPNEQFF.